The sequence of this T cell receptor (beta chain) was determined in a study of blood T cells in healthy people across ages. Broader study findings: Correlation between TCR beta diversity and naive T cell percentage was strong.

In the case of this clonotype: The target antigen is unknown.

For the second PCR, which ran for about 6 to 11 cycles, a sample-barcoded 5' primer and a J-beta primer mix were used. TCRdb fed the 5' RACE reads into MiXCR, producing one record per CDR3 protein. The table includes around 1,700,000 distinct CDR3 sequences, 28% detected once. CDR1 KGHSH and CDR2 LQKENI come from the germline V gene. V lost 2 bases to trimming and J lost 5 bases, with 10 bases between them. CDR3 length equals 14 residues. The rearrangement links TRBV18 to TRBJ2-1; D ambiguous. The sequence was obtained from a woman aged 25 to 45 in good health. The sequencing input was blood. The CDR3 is CASSPDNTHNEQFF. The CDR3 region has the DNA TGTGCCAGCTCACCAGATAACACCCACAATGAGCAGTTCTTC.